These 19 T cell receptor beta chains were sequenced from one sample in a study of T cell clonality in common variable immunodeficiency. The method was immunoSEQ multiplex PCR; TCRdb's version includes in-frame clones alone and lacks a portion of them. Listed here are about 39,000 clones without any singletons, the top ten holding around 2.7%. The sample consisted of peripheral blood mononuclear cells. Source of these receptors: a person between 18 and 75 years old in good health.

The sample holds many counts of this clone. The read terminates 3 residues ahead of where the CDR3 ends, so the germline J gene completes it. The chain is built from TRBV7-8 and TRBJ1-6, with a possible D match to TRBD1 (5 bases). Germline assignment: CDR1 SGHVS and CDR2 FQNEAQ. This CDR3 spans 14 amino acids. Trimming cost V 5 bases and J 7 bases, with 12 bases left between them. Partial CDR3 DNA: TGTGCCAGCAGCCGCGTGGGGGGGAATTCACCC. Its protein is CASSRVGGNSP. The CDR3 in full is CASSRVGGNSPLHF.

This clone has at least ten counts. The CDR3 spells CSVLQGEGQPQYF. The sequenced CDR3 bases are TGCAGCGTTTTACAGGGGGAAGGTCAGCCG. This chain links TRBV29-1 with TRBJ2-3; 8 nucleotides match TRBD1. The read gets to within 3 residues of the CDR3 end, and the germline J gene fills in the rest. The germline gives CDR1 SQVTM, CDR2 ANQGSEA. The CDR3 spans 13 residues.

This clone was counted at least ten times. Incomplete CDR3 DNA: TGTGCCTGGAGTGTCATGAGAGGCTATGGC. It yields the protein CAWSVMRGYG. The whole CDR3 protein is CAWSVMRGYGYTF. V gene TRBV30 combines with J gene TRBJ1-2, with no clear D. The CDR3 extends 3 residues past the end of the read, so its final part is completed from the germline J gene. The germline V gene has CDR1 GTSNPN and CDR2 SVGIG (reference sequence). CDR3 size: 13 residues. V lost 0 bases and J 4 bases, leaving 9 bases between the germline ends.

This clone was seen more than once but under ten times. The read is 3 residues too short to cover the CDR3 end, so that end is filled in from the germline J gene. This rearrangement joins TRBV10-2 to TRBJ2-7, with TRBD1 identical over 7 bases. The length of the CDR3 is 13 residues. V lost 6 bases, J lost 5 bases, and 7 bases stayed unmatched. Germline V gene lookup returns CDR1 WSHSY and CDR2 SAAADI. The CDR3 loop is CASSTDRAHEQYF. The sequenced part of the CDR3 DNA is TGCGCCAGCAGCACTGACAGGGCGCACGAG.

Many counts were recorded for this clone. The CDR3 end lies 3 residues beyond the end of the read and is filled in from the germline J gene. The chain has TRBV2 and TRBJ1-5, with 8 bases that match TRBD1. The CDR3 runs 15 residues. CDR1 and CDR2 from the germline V gene are SNHLY and FYNNEI. V gave up 6 bases and J gave up 0 bases; unmatched junction bases: 4. The chain's CDR3 is CASRWGQVSNQPQHF. The CDR3 DNA, read in part, is TGTGCCAGCAGGTGGGGACAGGTTAGCAATCAGCCC.

Many counts were recorded for this clone. The observed sequence ends 3 residues before the CDR3 terminus, with the missing tail filled in from the germline J gene. V and J are TRBV10-3 and TRBJ1-4, with TRBD1 as a possible D gene (5 bases). In germline, CDR1 is ENHRY, CDR2 SYGVKD. This CDR3 contains 14 residues. CDR3 residues: CAISEPRGANVLFF. The sequenced part of the CDR3 DNA is TGTGCCATCAGTGAGCCCCGAGGGGCCAACGTA.

This clone has more than one count but fewer than ten. Read sequence stops 3 residues before the CDR3 end, and the germline J gene provides the missing end. This rearrangement joins TRBV20-1 to TRBJ2-3; the match to TRBD1 covers 11 bases. The germline CDR1 and CDR2 sequences are DFQATT and SNEGSKA (reference sequence). The CDR3 has 15 residues. The CDR3 loop is CSALDRGLLGQPQYF. CDR3 DNA (partial): TGCAGTGCTCTGGACAGGGGGCTCCTCGGACAGCCG.

This clone was observed many times. The read ends 3 residues early relative to the CDR3; the germline J gene fills the gap. V and J are TRBV2 and TRBJ2-5, with D maybe TRBD1 (6 bases). The CDR3 has 13 amino acids. Trimming took off 7 bases at V and 7 bases at J, with 16 bases between the two ends. The germline V gene encodes CDR1 SNHLY and CDR2 FYNNEI. The part of the CDR3 DNA that was read is TGTGCCAGCACCGAAATGGAAGGGGGGACC. Translating gives CASTEMEGGT. The CDR3, in full, reads CASTEMEGGTQYF. The full variable domain, rest sourced from reference TRBV2 and TRBJ2-5, is EPEVTQTPSHQVTQMGQEVILRCVPISNHLYFYWYRQILGQKVEFLVSFYNNEISEKSEIFDDQFSVERPDGSNFTLKIRSTKLEDSAMYFCASTEMEGGTQYFGPGTRLLVL.

This clone was counted many times. Sequencing ends 3 residues short of the CDR3 end; the germline J gene provides the rest. V is TRBV18 and J is TRBJ1-2; 8 bases are shared with TRBD1. The CDR3 covers 15 residues. Trimming took 4 bases from V and 7 from J; bases not matched to a gene: 11. Germline lookup yields CDR1 KGHSH and CDR2 LQKENI. This CDR3 reads CASSLDRQGLAGYTF. The DNA read from the CDR3 is TGTGCCAGCTCACTCGACCGACAGGGGTTAGCTGGC.

This clone was seen only a few times. Possible read error: a much larger clone is one base away. The CDR3 end falls 3 residues outside the read, so it is completed with the germline J gene. This chain connects TRBV30 to TRBJ2-3, with 9 positions matching TRBD1. The CDR3 contains 13 residues. From germline, CDR1 is GTSNPN and CDR2 SVGIG (reference sequence). CDR3 sequence: CAWGTGSHQPQYF. The part of the CDR3 DNA that was read is TGTGCCTGGGGGACAGGGAGCCATCAGCCG.

Ten or more counts support this clone. The read ends 3 residues before the CDR3 terminus; that terminus is restored from the germline J gene. The chain carries TRBV28 and TRBJ2-3; 13 nucleotides align to TRBD2. CDR1 is MDHEN, CDR2 SYDVKM, per germline. This CDR3 comprises 17 residues. After removal of 4 bases from V and 8 bases from J, the junction contained 12 bases not matched to a gene. The part of the CDR3 DNA that was read is TGTGCCAGCAGTTCGGGGGGACTAGCGGGGTACTTCGGTACG. This sequence encodes CASSSGGLAGYFGT. The whole CDR3 sequence is CASSSGGLAGYFGTQYF.

The table lists this clone with a few counts. This may stem from a read error, because a much larger clone lies one nucleotide away. The sequenced fragment ends 3 residues before the CDR3 boundary, so the rest is inferred from the germline J gene. The chain carries TRBV30 and TRBJ2-3; TRBD1 agrees at 8 bases. The CDR3 sequence is 12 residues long. Germline values: CDR1 GTSNPN, CDR2 SVGIG (reference sequence). This CDR3 reads CAWSTGGQPQYF. CDR3 DNA (partial): TGTGCCTGGAGCACAGGGGGTCAGCCG.

This clone has a count of ten or more. Sequencing ends 3 residues short of the CDR3 end; the germline J gene provides the rest. The chain carries TRBV29-1 and TRBJ1-2; a possible D gene is TRBD1 (6 bases). The germline V gene has CDR1 SQVTM and CDR2 ANQGSEA. V lost 2 bases, J lost 6 bases, and 13 bases lay in between. The length of the CDR3 is 13 residues. Partial CDR3 DNA: TGCAGCGTTGAACTGGGGGCGGGGGATGGC. Translating it yields CSVELGAGDG. The entire CDR3 sequence reads CSVELGAGDGYTF. Variable domain in full (rest from reference TRBV29-1 and TRBJ1-2): SAVISQKPSRDICQRGTSLTIQCQVDSQVTMMFWYRQQPGQSLTLIATANQGSEATYESGFVIDKFPISRPNLTFSTLTVSNMSPEDSSIYLCSVELGAGDGYTFGSGTRLTVV.

In the case of this clone: The read ends 3 residues before the CDR3 terminus; that terminus is restored from the germline J gene. V and J are TRBV30 and TRBJ1-1, with D possibly TRBD1 on 5 matching bases. The CDR3 consists of 12 residues. The germline V gene encodes CDR1 GTSNPN and CDR2 SVGIG (reference sequence). CDR3: CAWSGGEETAFF. The sequenced CDR3 bases are TGTGCCTGGAGCGGGGGAGAAGAGACA.

This clone has ten or more counts. CDR3 DNA (partial): TGTGCCAGCAGCAAGGGACAGGGTATGAATGAG. Translation gives CASSKGQGMNE. The complete CDR3 protein is CASSKGQGMNEQFF. J is TRBJ2-1 and V is TRBV11-3; 9 positions match TRBD1. The CDR3 extends 3 residues past the end of the read, so its final part is completed from the germline J gene. Germline V gene data show CDR1 as SGHNT and CDR2 as YENEEA. The CDR3 runs to 14 residues. The V gene end was trimmed by 5 bases and the J gene end by 7 bases; junction bases not matched to a gene: 6.

This clone was counted ten times or more. The read terminates 3 residues before the CDR3 end, so the remaining end is supplied by the germline J gene. The rearrangement links TRBV2 to TRBJ2-7; 9 bases are shared with TRBD1. V dropped 6 bases and J dropped 5; count of bases not matched to a gene: 8. The CDR3 sequence is 14 residues long. From germline, CDR1 is SNHLY and CDR2 FYNNEI. The part of the CDR3 DNA that was read is TGTGCCAGCAGCGATACGGACAGGGGCCACGAG. Translating gives CASSDTDRGHE. The complete CDR3 sequence is CASSDTDRGHEQYF.

This clone was seen many times. The read terminates 3 residues before the CDR3 end, so the remaining end is supplied by the germline J gene. The rearrangement uses TRBV5-1 and TRBJ2-6; TRBD1 might be the D (6 bases). The V end lost 4 bases, the J end lost 4 bases, and 21 bases lay between the germline ends. CDR3 length equals 18 residues. Germline V gene data show CDR1 as SGHRS and CDR2 as YFSETQ. The sequenced CDR3 bases are TGCGCCAGCAGCCAGGGACAAGGACTTGGATGGGGGGCCAACGTC. Its protein product is CASSQGQGLGWGANV. The complete CDR3 reads CASSQGQGLGWGANVLTF.

This clone came up many times. The missing CDR3 end, 3 residues past where the read stops, is filled in from the germline J gene. The chain uses TRBV18 and TRBJ2-5, with TRBD2 identical over 9 bases. The J segment lost 5 bases and the V segment lost 2 bases, leaving 6 bases of the junction unmatched. CDR1 and CDR2 from the germline V gene are KGHSH and LQKENI. This CDR3 comprises 15 residues. CDR3 DNA (partial): TGTGCCAGCTCACCATTTAGCGGGAGTTTTGAGACC. Translating gives CASSPFSGSFET. The full CDR3 is CASSPFSGSFETQYF.

In this sample, this clone turned up many times. The missing CDR3 end, 3 residues past where the read stops, is filled in from the germline J gene. The chain recombines TRBV19 with TRBJ2-1; 8 bases line up with TRBD1. The length of the CDR3 is 13 residues. With V trimmed by 7 bases and J by 8 bases, 7 bases remained unmatched. Germline V CDR1 and CDR2: LNHDA, SQIVND (reference sequence). The DNA read from the CDR3 is TGTGCCAGTAAAATCCAGGGGGCGGATGAG. Its translation: CASKIQGADE. In full, the CDR3 is CASKIQGADEQFF. Filled out from reference TRBV19 and TRBJ2-1, the complete variable domain reads DGGITQSPKYLFRKEGQNVTLSCEQNLNHDAMYWYRQDPGQGLRLIYYSQIVNDFQKGDIAEGYSVSREKKESFPLTVTSAQKNPTAFYLCASKIQGADEQFFGPGTRLTVL.